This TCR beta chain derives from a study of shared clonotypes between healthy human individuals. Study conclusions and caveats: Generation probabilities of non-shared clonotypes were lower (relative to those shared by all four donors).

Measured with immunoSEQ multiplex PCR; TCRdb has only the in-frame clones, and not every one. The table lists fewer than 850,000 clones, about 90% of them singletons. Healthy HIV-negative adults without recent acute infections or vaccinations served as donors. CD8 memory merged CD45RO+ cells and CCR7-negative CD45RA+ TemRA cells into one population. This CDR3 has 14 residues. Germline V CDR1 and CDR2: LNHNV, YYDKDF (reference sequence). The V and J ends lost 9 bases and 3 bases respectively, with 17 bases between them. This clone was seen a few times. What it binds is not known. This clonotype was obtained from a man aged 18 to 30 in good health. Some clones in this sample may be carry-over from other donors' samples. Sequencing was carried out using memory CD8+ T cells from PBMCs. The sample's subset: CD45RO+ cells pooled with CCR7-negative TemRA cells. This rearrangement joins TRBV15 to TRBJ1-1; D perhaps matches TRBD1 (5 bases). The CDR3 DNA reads TGTGCCACACATGAAACCGGGGGATACACTGAAGCTTTCTTT. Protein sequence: CATHETGGYTEAFF.